This T cell receptor (beta chain) was captured in a study of blood T cell repertoires in COVID-19. Study-wide background: Whether acute or convalescent, the COVID-19 samples came from the United States, Italy and Spain. PBMCs, B-cell-depleted T cells, or T cells were the source of the cDNA or gDNA that made up the material.

Per the original data handling: The assay estimated nucleated cells by amplifying reference gene primers. The method was immunoSEQ multiplex PCR; TCRdb's version includes in-frame clones alone and lacks a portion of them. That table supplies the V and J calls and clone size; D and trimming were determined from the DNA. The data show some 52,000 clones, with approximately 84% seen just once and around 13% held by the top ten. This receptor was obtained from a man in his 70s with acute or convalescent COVID-19. Sequenced sample: peripheral blood.

CDR3 in amino acids: CASSTWDRVMFF. The CDR3 coding sequence is TGTGCCAGTAGTACCTGGGACAGGGTTATGTTCTTC. This chain joins TRBV19 and TRBJ2-1; 9 bases are a match to TRBD1. Germline V gives CDR1 LNHDA, CDR2 SQIVND (reference sequence). V lost 4 bases and J lost 15; bases outside the gene matches: 7. The CDR3 consists of 12 residues.